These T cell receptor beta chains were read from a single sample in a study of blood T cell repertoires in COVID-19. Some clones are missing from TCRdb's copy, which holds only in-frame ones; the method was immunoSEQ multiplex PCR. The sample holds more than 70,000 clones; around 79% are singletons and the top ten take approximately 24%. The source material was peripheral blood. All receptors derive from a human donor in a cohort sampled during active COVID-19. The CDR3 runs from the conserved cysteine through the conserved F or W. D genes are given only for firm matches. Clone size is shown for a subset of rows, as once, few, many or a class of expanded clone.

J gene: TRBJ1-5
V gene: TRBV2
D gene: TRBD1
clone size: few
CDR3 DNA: TGTGCCAGCAGTAATGACAGGGGCAATCAGCCCCAGCATTTT
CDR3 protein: CASSNDRGNQPQHF

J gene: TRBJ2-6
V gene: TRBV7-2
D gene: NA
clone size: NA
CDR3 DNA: TGTGCCAGCAGCTTAGGGCGGTCCGGGGCCAACGTCCTGACTTTC
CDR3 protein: CASSLGRSGANVLTF

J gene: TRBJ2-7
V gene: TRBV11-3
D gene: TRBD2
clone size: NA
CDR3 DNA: TGTGCCAGCAGCTTACTAGCGGGAGGGTTGGACCCCTACGAGCAGTACTTC
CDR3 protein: CASSLLAGGLDPYEQYF

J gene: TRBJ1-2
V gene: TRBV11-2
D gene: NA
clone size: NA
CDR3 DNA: TGTGCCAGCAGCTTAGGGGGAGGCAGACGGTATGGCTACACCTTC
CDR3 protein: CASSLGGGRRYGYTF

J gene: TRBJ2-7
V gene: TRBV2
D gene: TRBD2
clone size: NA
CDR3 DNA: TGTGCCAGCAGTGCTTCCCGGGGCGGGAGGGCCTACGAGCAGTACTTC
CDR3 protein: CASSASRGGRAYEQYF

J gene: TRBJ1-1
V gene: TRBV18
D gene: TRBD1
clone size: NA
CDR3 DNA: TGTGCCAGCTCACCGGCCCATGGACAGGGCACTGAAGCTTTCTTT
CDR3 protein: CASSPAHGQGTEAFF

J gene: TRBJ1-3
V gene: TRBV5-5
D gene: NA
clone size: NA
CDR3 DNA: TGTGCCAGCAGCTTGCTCGGGAGCTCTGGAAACACCATATATTTT
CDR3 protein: CASSLLGSSGNTIYF

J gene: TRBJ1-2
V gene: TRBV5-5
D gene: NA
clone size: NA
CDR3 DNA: TGTGCCAGCAGCTTTCGGCAGGGCGGCGGCTACACCTTC
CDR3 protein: CASSFRQGGGYTF

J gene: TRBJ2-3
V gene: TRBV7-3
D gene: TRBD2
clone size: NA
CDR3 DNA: TGTGCCAGCAGCTTATTCCCAGCGGGAGTTTCAGATACGCAGTATTTT
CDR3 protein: CASSLFPAGVSDTQYF

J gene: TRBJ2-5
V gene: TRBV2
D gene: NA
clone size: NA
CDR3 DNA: TGTGCCAGCAGTGAAGGCAGGGGCCCCCAAGAGACCCAGTACTTC
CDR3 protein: CASSEGRGPQETQYF

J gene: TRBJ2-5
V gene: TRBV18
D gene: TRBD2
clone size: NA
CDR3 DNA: TGTGCCAGCTCACCGTACACTAGCGGACAAGAGACCCAGTACTTC
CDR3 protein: CASSPYTSGQETQYF

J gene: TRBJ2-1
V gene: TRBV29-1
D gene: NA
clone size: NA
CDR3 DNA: TGCAGCGCCTCCGGCCGGGGCAATGAGCAGTTCTTC
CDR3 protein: CSASGRGNEQFF

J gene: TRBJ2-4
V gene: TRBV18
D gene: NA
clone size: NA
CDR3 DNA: TGTGCCAGCTCACCACTTTTCGGTCAGGGGTGGAACATTCAGTACTTC
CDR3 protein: CASSPLFGQGWNIQYF

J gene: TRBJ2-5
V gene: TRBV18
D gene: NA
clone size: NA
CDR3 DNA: TGTGCCAGCTCACCGACATCGGGAAGGGAGACCCAGTACTTC
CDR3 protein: CASSPTSGRETQYF

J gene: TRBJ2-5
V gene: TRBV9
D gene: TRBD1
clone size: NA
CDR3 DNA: TGTGCCAGCAGCGTAGCCCCGGGACAGGGTGGCGAGACCCAGTACTTC
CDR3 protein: CASSVAPGQGGETQYF

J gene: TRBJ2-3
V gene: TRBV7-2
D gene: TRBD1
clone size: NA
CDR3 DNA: TGTGCCAGCAGCCTCGGACAGGGGGCAGATACGCAGTATTTT
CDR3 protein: CASSLGQGADTQYF

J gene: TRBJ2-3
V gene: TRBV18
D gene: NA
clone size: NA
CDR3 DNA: TGTGCCAGCTCACCAGGAGCCAGAGATACGCAGTATTTT
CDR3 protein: CASSPGARDTQYF

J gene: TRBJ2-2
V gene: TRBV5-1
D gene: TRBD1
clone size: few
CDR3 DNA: TGCGCCAGCAGCTTGCGACAGGGGGCCGACGGGGAGCTGTTTTTT
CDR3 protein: CASSLRQGADGELFF

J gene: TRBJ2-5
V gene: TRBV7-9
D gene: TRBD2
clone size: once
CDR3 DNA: TGTGCCAGCAGCTTAGGACTAGCGGGAGGGACAGGCGAGACCCAGTACTTC
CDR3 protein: CASSLGLAGGTGETQYF

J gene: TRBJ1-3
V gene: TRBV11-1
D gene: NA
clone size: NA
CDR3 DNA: TGTGCCAGCAGCCTACGCTCGGACAGTGGAAACACCATATATTTT
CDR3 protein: CASSLRSDSGNTIYF

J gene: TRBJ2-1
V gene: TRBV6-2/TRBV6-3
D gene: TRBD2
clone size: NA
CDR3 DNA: TGTGCCAGCAGTGCGCCGGGACTAGCGGGAGGCGGCGATGAGCAGTTCTTC
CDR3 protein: CASSAPGLAGGGDEQFF

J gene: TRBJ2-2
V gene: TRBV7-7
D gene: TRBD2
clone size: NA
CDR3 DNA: TGTGCTAGCAGCTCGGGACTAGCGGGAGCGAACACCGGGGAGCTGTTTTTT
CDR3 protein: CASSSGLAGANTGELFF

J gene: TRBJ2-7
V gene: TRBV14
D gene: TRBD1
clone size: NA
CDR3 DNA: TGTGCCAGCAGCCAAAGGGACAGGGTAAGGAGCGAGCAGTACTTC
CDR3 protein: CASSQRDRVRSEQYF

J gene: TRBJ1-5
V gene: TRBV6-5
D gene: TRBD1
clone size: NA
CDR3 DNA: TGTGCCAGCAGTCCCCGGGGACAGGGGAATCAGCCCCAGCATTTT
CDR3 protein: CASSPRGQGNQPQHF

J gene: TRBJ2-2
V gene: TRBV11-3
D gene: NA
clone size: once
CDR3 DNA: TGTGCCAGCAGCCCTCATCAGGGTTGGAATGCCGGGGAGCTGTTTTTT
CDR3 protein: CASSPHQGWNAGELFF

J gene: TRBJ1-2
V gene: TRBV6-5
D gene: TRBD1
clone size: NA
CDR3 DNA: TGTGCCAGCAGTAGACAGGGGGTCGGGGCTGGCTACACCTTC
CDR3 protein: CASSRQGVGAGYTF

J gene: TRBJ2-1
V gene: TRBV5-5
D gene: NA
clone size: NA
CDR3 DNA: TGTGCCAGCCTCGGGACACCCAACCGGAATGAGCAGTTCTTC
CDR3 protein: CASLGTPNRNEQFF

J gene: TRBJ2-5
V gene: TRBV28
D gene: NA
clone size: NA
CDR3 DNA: TGTGCCAGCAGTTTATTAACATCCGGAGTTGAGACCCAGTACTTC
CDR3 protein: CASSLLTSGVETQYF

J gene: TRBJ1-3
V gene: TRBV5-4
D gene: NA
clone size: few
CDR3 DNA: TGTGCCAGCAGCCCGGAGGGATCTGGAAACACCATATATTTT
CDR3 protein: CASSPEGSGNTIYF

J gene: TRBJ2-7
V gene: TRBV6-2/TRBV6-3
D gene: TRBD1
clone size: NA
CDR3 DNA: TGTGCCAGCAGTCGCGAACTTGGACAGGTTGCCGAGCAGTACTTC
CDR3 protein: CASSRELGQVAEQYF

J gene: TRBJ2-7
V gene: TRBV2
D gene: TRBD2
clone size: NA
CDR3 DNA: TGTGCCAGCAGGCCGACTAGCGTTATCTACGAGCAGTACTTC
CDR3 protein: CASRPTSVIYEQYF

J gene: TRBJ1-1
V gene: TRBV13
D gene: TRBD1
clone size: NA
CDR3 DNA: TGTGCCAGCAGGAGACAGGGTGTGAACACTGAAGCTTTCTTT
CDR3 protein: CASRRQGVNTEAFF

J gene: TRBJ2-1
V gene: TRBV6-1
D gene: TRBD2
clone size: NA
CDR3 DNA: TGTGCCAGCAGTGAACCCAGCGGGAGAGCTTTCGGTGAGCAGTTCTTC
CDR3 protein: CASSEPSGRAFGEQFF

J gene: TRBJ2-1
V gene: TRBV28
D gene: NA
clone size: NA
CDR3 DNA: TGTGCCAGCAGTTCCAGCCGGGGGAGCCGGACCTACAATGAGCAGTTCTTC
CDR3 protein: CASSSSRGSRTYNEQFF

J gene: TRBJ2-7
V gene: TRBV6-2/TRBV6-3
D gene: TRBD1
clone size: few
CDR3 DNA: TGTGCCAGCAGTTACGGCAGGGGGACAGGCGTAACCTACGAGCAGTACTTC
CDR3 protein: CASSYGRGTGVTYEQYF

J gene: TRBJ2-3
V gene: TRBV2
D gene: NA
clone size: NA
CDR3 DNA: TGTGCCAGCAGTGAGTCAACTAGCACAGATACGCAGTATTTT
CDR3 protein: CASSESTSTDTQYF

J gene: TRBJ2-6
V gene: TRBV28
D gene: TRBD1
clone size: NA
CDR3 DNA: TGTGCCAGCGGGGACAGGGGGCCTGGGGCCAACGTCCTGACTTTC
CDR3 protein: CASGDRGPGANVLTF

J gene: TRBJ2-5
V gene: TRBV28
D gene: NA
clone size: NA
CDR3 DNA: TGTGCCAGCAGCCCGGTCTCCCCGGGGACCCAGTACTTC
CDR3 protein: CASSPVSPGTQYF

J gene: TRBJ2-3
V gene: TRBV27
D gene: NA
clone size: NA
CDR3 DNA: TGTGCCAGCAGGGAGGGAAGGGGAACAGATACGCAGTATTTT
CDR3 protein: CASREGRGTDTQYF

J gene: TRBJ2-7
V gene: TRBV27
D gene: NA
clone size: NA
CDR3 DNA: TGTGCCAGCAGACCCCTGGCGGGGTATAACGAGCAGTACTTC
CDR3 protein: CASRPLAGYNEQYF

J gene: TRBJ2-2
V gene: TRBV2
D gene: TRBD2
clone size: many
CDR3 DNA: TGTGCCAGCAGTGGGCTAGCGGGAGTGGGCACCGGGGAGCTGTTTTTT
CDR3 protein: CASSGLAGVGTGELFF

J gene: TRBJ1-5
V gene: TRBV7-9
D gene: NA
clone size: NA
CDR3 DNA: TGTGCCAGCAGCTTTTCGGGGAAGGGTCAGCCCCAGCATTTT
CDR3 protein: CASSFSGKGQPQHF

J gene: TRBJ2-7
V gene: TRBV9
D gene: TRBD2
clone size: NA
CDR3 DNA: TGTGCCAGCAGCGCTGAAGCGGGAGGGCCCTACGAGCAGTACTTC
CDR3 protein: CASSAEAGGPYEQYF

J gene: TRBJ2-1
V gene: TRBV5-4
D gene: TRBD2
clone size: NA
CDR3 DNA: TGTGCCAGCAGCTCTCCCGGGGCGGGAGGGAGCTCCTACAATGAGCAGTTCTTC
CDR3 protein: CASSSPGAGGSSYNEQFF